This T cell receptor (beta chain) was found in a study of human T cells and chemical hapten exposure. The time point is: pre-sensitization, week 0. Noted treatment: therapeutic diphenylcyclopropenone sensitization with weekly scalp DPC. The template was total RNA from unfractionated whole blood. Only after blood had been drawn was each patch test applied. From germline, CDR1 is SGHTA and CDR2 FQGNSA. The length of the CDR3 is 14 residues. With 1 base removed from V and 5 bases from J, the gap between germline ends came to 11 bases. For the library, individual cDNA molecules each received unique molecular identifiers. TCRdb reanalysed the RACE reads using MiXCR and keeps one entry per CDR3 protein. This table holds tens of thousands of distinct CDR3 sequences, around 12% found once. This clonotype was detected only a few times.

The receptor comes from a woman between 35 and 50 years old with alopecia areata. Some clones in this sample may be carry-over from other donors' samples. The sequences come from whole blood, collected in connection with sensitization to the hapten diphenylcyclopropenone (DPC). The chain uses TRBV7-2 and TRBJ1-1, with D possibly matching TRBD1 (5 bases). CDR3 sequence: CASSLGPGRTEAFF. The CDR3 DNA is TGTGCCAGCAGCTTAGGGCCAGGGAGGACTGAAGCTTTCTTT.